What follows are 21 T cell receptor beta chains derived from one specimen sequenced in a study of post-analysis software for immune sequencing data. Study-wide findings and caveats: About five TRBV segments were more frequent in patients than controls; TRBV5-6, TRBV5-1 and TRBV20-1 belonged to this group.

For these receptors, no antigen is known. Carried by the TCR beta cDNA libraries were unique molecular identifiers. TCRdb reanalysed the PCR reads using MiXCR and keeps one entry per CDR3 protein. The sample lists some 500,000 distinct CDR3 sequences, approximately 45% occurring once. Material for sequencing was blood. Receptors originate from a girl aged 5 to 17 with multiple sclerosis.

This clonotype was counted many times. The chain combines TRBV29-1 with TRBJ1-2, with a weak D call TRBD1 (5 bases). This CDR3 is built from 11 residues. The V and J ends lost 4 bases and 7 bases respectively, with 10 bases between them. In germline, CDR1 is SQVTM, CDR2 ANQGSEA. The CDR3 bases are TGCAGCGTTGGGCAGGGTGGTGGCTACACCTTC. Amino acids: CSVGQGGGYTF.

Regarding this clonotype: An end of the junction differs from the germline gene, which may be a read error. The V gene is TRBV28, the J gene TRBJ2-1, with 8 bases fitting TRBD2. The CDR3 extends over 13 amino acids. Germline CDR1 reads MDHEN; CDR2 reads SYDVKM. The CDR3 DNA follows: TGTGCCAGCCGGGAGGGCCCTTACAACGAGCAGTTCTTC. Residues: CASREGPYNEQFF.

This clonotype was observed a few times. V is TRBV28 and J is TRBJ2-5, with D hard to call. The length of the CDR3 is 10 residues. V was shortened by 8 bases and J by 2 bases, with 3 bases between the two germline ends. Germline values: CDR1 MDHEN, CDR2 SYDVKM. CDR3 in DNA: TGTGCCAGCCGACAAGAGACCCAGTACTTC. Translating gives CASRQETQYF. The full variable domain, rest sourced from reference TRBV28 and TRBJ2-5, is DVKVTQSSRYLVKRTGEKVFLECVQDMDHENMFWYRQDPGLGLRLIYFSYDVKMKEKGDIPEGYSVSREKKERFSLILESASTNQTSMYLCASRQETQYFGPGTRLLVL.

This clonotype was seen repeatedly, ten times or more. The gene calls are TRBV4-1 and TRBJ2-7; 9 nucleotides match TRBD2. The trim removed 1 base at V and 2 bases at J, leaving 6 bases unmatched. Germline values: CDR1 MGHRA, CDR2 YSYEKL. The CDR3 is made up of 16 amino acids. This CDR3 is CASSQGSGSGAYEQYF. CDR3 nucleotide sequence: TGCGCCAGCAGCCAAGGTAGCGGGAGTGGGGCCTACGAGCAGTACTTC.

The chain combines TRBV24-1 with TRBJ2-1; D is ambiguous. Germline V gene data show CDR1 as KGHDR and CDR2 as SFDVKD. The V gene lost 5 bases and the J gene lost 0 bases, with 13 bases spanning the gap. This CDR3 has 16 residues. The CDR3 is CATSARAGISYNEQFF. CDR3 in DNA: TGTGCCACCAGTGCACGGGCAGGCATCTCCTACAATGAGCAGTTCTTC.

The chain has TRBV4-2 and TRBJ2-3, with 11 bases lining up with TRBD2. The V segment lost 4 bases and the J segment 6 bases; nucleotides outside the gene matches: 9. This CDR3 spans 16 amino acids. Germline V CDR1 and CDR2: LGHNA, YNFKEQ. In DNA form, the CDR3 reads TGTGCCAGCAGCCCCCGACTAGCGGGGATTCAGGATACGCAGTATTTT. It codes for CASSPRLAGIQDTQYF.

V gene TRBV7-2 combines with J gene TRBJ2-7; the D gene is possibly TRBD2 (7 bases). Trimming took off 5 bases at V and 3 bases at J, with 17 bases between the two ends. The CDR3 has 15 residues. Germline loops: CDR1 SGHTA, CDR2 FQGNSA. CDR3 coding DNA: TGTGCCAGCAGCGAAATGGGGGGGGCTCACTACGAGCAGTACTTC. Translating it yields CASSEMGGAHYEQYF.

The chain employs TRBV4-2 and TRBJ2-3, with TRBD1 as a possible D gene (6 bases). The CDR3 has 18 amino acids. V dropped 0 bases and J dropped 2 bases, with 18 bases sitting between them. CDR1 is LGHNA, CDR2 YNFKEQ, per germline. The CDR3 nucleotides are TGTGCCAGCAGCCAAGACCCTCGGACAGCGCACACCACAGATACGCAGTATTTT. As protein: CASSQDPRTAHTTDTQYF.

The chain recombines TRBV12-3 or TRBV12-4 with TRBJ2-3, with D hard to call. This CDR3 spans 12 amino acids. The V gene lost 8 bases and the J gene lost 3 bases, with 9 bases spanning the gap. CDR3 sequence reads: CASVGRTDTQYF. The CDR3 DNA sequence: TGTGCCAGCGTAGGCCGGACAGATACGCAGTATTTT.

This clonotype was observed a few times. This sequence joins TRBV29-1 and TRBJ1-1; D is undetermined. This CDR3 has 11 residues. The germline V gene encodes CDR1 SQVTM and CDR2 ANQGSEA. V was shortened by 2 bases and J by 7 bases, with 8 bases between the two germline ends. CDR3 protein: CSVELGNEAFF. CDR3 DNA sequence: TGCAGCGTTGAATTGGGGAATGAAGCTTTCTTT.

The chain recombines TRBV28 with TRBJ2-1; no clear D. The CDR3 consists of 14 residues. V was clipped by 2 bases and J by 2 bases, with 7 bases between them. Germline V gene lookup returns CDR1 MDHEN and CDR2 SYDVKM. The DNA of the CDR3 is TGTGCCAGCAGTTTAGGCCATGCCTACAATGAGCAGTTCTTC. This translates into CASSLGHAYNEQFF.

The chain recombines TRBV6-5 with TRBJ1-1; D remains unclear. Between the trimmed V and J ends, which lost 6 bases and 3 bases, there was a span of 11 bases. The CDR3 is made up of 13 amino acids. CDR1 is MNHEY, CDR2 SVGAGI, per germline. Written as DNA, the CDR3 is TGTGCCAGCAGACACCTCATGTACACTGAAGCTTTCTTT. Its protein product is CASRHLMYTEAFF.

This sequence joins TRBV20-1 and TRBJ2-3; TRBD2 matches at 13 bases. The length of the CDR3 is 14 residues. CDR1 DFQATT and CDR2 SNEGSKA come from the germline V gene (reference sequence). CDR3 bases: TGCAATGCCACCACTAGCGGGAGGGCAGATACGCAGTATTTT. Its translation is CNATTSGRADTQYF.

The chain employs TRBV29-1 and TRBJ2-7; 7 bases match TRBD1. Germline values: CDR1 SQVTM, CDR2 ANQGSEA. CDR3 length: 13 residues. J lost 5 bases, V lost 3 bases, and 7 bases had no gene match. CDR3 bases: TGCAGCGTTGATACAGGGGACGACAACGAGCAGTACTTC. Translation gives CSVDTGDDNEQYF.

This clonotype showed up just a few times. Germline is not matched at one junction end, which may reflect a read error. The genes are TRBV10-3 and TRBJ2-6, with a tentative D call TRBD1 (5 bases). There are 15 residues in the CDR3. Germline values: CDR1 ENHRY, CDR2 SYGVKD. The CDR3: CAIRDLSLGADVLTF. DNA for the CDR3: TGTGCCATCAGAGATTTATCACTTGGGGCCGACGTCCTGACTTTC.

The V call is TRBV29-1, the J call TRBJ2-1; no firm D call. CDR1 and CDR2 from the germline V gene are SQVTM and ANQGSEA. CDR3 size: 13 residues. V lost 4 bases and J 5 bases, leaving 12 bases between the germline ends. This CDR3 reads CSVGSLRNNEQFF. The CDR3, as DNA: TGCAGCGTTGGGTCCCTAAGAAACAATGAGCAGTTCTTC.

The rearrangement links TRBV3-1 to TRBJ1-1, with D unclear. The V end was cut by 3 bases, the J end by 11 bases, with 16 bases between. Germline values: CDR1 LGHDT, CDR2 YNNKEL (reference sequence). The CDR3 consists of 13 residues. The CDR3 region has the DNA TGTGCCAGCAGCCAGACTGCTACGACCACTGCTTTCTTT. It codes for CASSQTATTTAFF.

The chain recombines TRBV5-1 with TRBJ1-2; D may be TRBD1 (5 bases). CDR1 is SGHRS and CDR2 is YFSETQ in the germline V gene. The CDR3 sequence is 15 residues long. Trimming removed 4 bases at V and 5 bases at J, with 18 bases between. The DNA of the CDR3 is TGCGCCAGCAGCCCTTCAGGGTTTACTCAATATGGCTACACCTTC. The encoded protein is CASSPSGFTQYGYTF. Full variable domain (missing parts from reference TRBV5-1 and TRBJ1-2): KAGVTQTPRYLIKTRGQQVTLSCSPISGHRSVSWYQQTPGQGLQFLFEYFSETQRNKGNFPGRFSGRQFSNSRSEMNVSTLELGDSALYLCASSPSGFTQYGYTFGSGTRLTVV.

This sequence joins TRBV28 and TRBJ2-5, with D perhaps TRBD1 or TRBD2 (5 bases each). The J call is doubtful: the DNA matches TRBJ2-7 better. The length of the CDR3 is 13 residues. Germline V gene sequence: CDR1 MDHEN, CDR2 SYDVKM. DNA of the CDR3: TGTGCCAGCAGTTTATCAGGGAGATACGAGCAGTACTTC. Its protein is CASSLSGRYEQYF.

The chain employs TRBV5-1 and TRBJ2-5; D assignment may be TRBD1 or TRBD2 (5 bases each). Germline V gene data show CDR1 as SGHRS and CDR2 as YFSETQ. The V end lost 3 bases, the J end lost 0 bases, and 9 bases lay between the germline ends. This CDR3 has 14 residues. CDR3 residues: CASSSGRNQETQYF. In nucleotides, the CDR3 is TGCGCCAGCAGCTCGGGACGAAACCAAGAGACCCAGTACTTC.

This chain connects TRBV7-9 to TRBJ2-1, with D perhaps matching TRBD1 or TRBD2 (5 bases each). This CDR3 comprises 16 residues. V was pared by 1 base and J by 1 base, with 11 bases between. CDR1 and CDR2 from the germline V gene are SEHNR and FQNEAQ (reference sequence). The CDR3 DNA is TGTGCCAGCAGCTTAGGGGACGGAGGTTCCTACAATGAGCAGTTCTTC. It translates to CASSLGDGGSYNEQFF.